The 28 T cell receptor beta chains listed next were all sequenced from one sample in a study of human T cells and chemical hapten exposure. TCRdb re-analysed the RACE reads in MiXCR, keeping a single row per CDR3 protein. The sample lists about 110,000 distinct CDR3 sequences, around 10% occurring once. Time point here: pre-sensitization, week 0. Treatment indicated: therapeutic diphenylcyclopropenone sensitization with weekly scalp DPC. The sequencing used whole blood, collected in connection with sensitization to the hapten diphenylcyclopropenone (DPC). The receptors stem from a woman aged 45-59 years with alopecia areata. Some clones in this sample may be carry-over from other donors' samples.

The DNA for the CDR3 is TGTGCCAGCAGTTCCACAGGGGGCGGCGAGCAGTACTTC. This translates into CASSSTGGGEQYF. The chain uses TRBV28 and TRBJ2-7; 9 nucleotides line up with TRBD1. Germline V gene sequence: CDR1 MDHEN, CDR2 SYDVKM. The CDR3 spans 13 residues. The trim removed 4 bases at V and 6 bases at J, leaving 4 bases unmatched. Supplemented by reference TRBV28 and TRBJ2-7, the full variable domain reads DVKVTQSSRYLVKRTGEKVFLECVQDMDHENMFWYRQDPGLGLRLIYFSYDVKMKEKGDIPEGYSVSREKKERFSLILESASTNQTSMYLCASSSTGGGEQYFGPGTRLTVT.

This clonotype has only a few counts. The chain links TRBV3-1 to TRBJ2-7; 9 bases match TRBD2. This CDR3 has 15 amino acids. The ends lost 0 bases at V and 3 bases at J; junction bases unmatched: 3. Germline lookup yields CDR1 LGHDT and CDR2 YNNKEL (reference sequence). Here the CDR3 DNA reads TGTGCCAGCAGCCAAGACGGCGGGAGGGTCTACGAGCAGTACTTC. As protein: CASSQDGGRVYEQYF.

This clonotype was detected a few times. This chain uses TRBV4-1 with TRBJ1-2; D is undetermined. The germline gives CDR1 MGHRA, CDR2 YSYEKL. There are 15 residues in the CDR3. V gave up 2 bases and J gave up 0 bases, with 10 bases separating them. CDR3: CASSQNPSANYGYTF. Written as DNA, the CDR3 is TGCGCCAGCAGCCAAAACCCCAGTGCTAACTATGGCTACACCTTC.

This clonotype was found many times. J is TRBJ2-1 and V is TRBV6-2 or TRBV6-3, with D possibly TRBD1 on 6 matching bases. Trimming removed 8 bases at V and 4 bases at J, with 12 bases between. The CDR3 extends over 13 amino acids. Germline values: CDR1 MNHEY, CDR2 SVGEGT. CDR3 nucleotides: TGTGCCAGCCTGAGGGGGATATACAATGAGCAGTTCTTC. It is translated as CASLRGIYNEQFF.

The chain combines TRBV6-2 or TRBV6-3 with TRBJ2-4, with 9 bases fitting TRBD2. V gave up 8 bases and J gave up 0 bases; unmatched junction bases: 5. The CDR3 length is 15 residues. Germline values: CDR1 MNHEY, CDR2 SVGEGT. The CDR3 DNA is TGTGCCAGCGAAGCGGGGGGCCTAGCCAAAAACATTCAGTACTTC. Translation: CASEAGGLAKNIQYF.

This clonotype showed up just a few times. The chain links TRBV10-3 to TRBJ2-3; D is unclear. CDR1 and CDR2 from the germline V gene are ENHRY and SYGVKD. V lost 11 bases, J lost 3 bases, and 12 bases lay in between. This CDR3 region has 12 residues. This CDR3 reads CAYARSTDTQYF. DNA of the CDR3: TGTGCCTACGCCCGTTCTACAGATACGCAGTATTTT.

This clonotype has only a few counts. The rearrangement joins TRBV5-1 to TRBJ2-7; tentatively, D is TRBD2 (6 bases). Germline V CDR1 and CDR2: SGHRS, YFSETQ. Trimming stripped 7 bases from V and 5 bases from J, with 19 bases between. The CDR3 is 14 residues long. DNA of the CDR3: TGCGCCAGCCGGAGCCGGGAGCTAACCCACGAGCAGTACTTC. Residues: CASRSRELTHEQYF. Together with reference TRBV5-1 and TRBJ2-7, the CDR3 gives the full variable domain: KAGVTQTPRYLIKTRGQQVTLSCSPISGHRSVSWYQQTPGQGLQFLFEYFSETQRNKGNFPGRFSGRQFSNSRSEMNVSTLELGDSALYLCASRSRELTHEQYFGPGTRLTVT.

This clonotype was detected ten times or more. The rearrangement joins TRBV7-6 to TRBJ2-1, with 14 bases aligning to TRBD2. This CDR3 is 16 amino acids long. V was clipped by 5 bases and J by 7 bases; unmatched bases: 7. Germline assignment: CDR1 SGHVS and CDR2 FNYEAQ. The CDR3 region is CASSRRLAGGPNEQFF. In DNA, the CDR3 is TGTGCCAGCAGCCGACGACTAGCGGGAGGGCCTAATGAGCAGTTCTTC.

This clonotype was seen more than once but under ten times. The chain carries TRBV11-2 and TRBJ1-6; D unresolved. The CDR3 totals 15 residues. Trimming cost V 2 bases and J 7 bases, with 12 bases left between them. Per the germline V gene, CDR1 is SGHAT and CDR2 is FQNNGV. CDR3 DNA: TGTGCCAGCAGCTTAAGATTAGGTCCCAATTCACCCCTCCACTTT. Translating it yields CASSLRLGPNSPLHF. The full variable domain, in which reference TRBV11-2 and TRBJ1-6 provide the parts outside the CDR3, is EAGVAQSPRYKIIEKRQSVAFWCNPISGHATLYWYQQILGQGPKLLIQFQNNGVVDDSQLPKDRFSAERLKGVDSTLKIQPAKLEDSAVYLCASSLRLGPNSPLHFGNGTRLTVT.

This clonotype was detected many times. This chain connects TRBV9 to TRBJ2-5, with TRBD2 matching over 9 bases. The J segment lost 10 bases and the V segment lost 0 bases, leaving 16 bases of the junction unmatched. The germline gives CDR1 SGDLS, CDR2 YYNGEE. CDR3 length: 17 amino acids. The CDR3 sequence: CASSVEPSGATLGGQYF. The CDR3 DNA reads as TGTGCCAGCAGCGTAGAGCCTAGCGGGGCCACGCTGGGGGGCCAGTACTTC.

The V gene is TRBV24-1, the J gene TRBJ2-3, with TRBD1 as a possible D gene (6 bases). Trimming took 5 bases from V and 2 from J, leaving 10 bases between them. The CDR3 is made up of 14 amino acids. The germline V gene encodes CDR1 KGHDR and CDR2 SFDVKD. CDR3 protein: CATSGMGATDTQYF. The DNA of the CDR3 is TGTGCCACCAGTGGGATGGGGGCCACAGATACGCAGTATTTT.

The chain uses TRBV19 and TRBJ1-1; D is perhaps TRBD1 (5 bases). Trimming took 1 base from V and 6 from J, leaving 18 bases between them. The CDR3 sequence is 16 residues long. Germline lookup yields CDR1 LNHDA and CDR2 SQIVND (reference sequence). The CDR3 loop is CASSIVSGQGIPEAFF. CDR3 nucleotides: TGTGCCAGTAGTATAGTTTCTGGTCAGGGCATCCCTGAAGCTTTCTTT.

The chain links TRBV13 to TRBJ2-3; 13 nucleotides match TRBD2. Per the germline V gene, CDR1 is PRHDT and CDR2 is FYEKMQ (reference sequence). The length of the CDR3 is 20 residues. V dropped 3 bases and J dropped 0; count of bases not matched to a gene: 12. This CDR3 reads CASSLGGPGLAGISTDTQYF. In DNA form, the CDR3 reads TGTGCCAGCAGCTTGGGAGGCCCGGGACTAGCGGGGATCAGCACAGATACGCAGTATTTT.

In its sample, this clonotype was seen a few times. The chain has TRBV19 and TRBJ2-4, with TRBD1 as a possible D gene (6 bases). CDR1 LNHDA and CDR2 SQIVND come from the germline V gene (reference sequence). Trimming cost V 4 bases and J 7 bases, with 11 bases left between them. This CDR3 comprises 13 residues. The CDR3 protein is CASSKGQGNIQYF. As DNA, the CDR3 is TGTGCCAGTAGTAAGGGACAAGGGAACATTCAGTACTTC. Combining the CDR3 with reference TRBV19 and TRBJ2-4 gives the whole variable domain DGGITQSPKYLFRKEGQNVTLSCEQNLNHDAMYWYRQDPGQGLRLIYYSQIVNDFQKGDIAEGYSVSREKKESFPLTVTSAQKNPTAFYLCASSKGQGNIQYFGAGTRLSVL.

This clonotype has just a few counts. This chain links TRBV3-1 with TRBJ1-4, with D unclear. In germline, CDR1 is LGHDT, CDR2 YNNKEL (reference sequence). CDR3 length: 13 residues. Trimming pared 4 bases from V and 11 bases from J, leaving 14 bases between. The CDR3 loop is CASSLHHGLKLFF. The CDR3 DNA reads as TGTGCCAGCAGCCTCCACCACGGGTTGAAACTGTTTTTT.

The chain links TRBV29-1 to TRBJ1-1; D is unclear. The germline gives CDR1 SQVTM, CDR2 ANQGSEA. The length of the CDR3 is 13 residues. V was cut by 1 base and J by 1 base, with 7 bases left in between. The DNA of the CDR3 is TGCAGCGTTGAAGGGCAACAGAACACTGAAGCTTTCTTT. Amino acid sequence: CSVEGQQNTEAFF. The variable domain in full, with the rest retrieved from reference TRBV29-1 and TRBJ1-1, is SAVISQKPSRDICQRGTSLTIQCQVDSQVTMMFWYRQQPGQSLTLIATANQGSEATYESGFVIDKFPISRPNLTFSTLTVSNMSPEDSSIYLCSVEGQQNTEAFFGQGTRLTVV.

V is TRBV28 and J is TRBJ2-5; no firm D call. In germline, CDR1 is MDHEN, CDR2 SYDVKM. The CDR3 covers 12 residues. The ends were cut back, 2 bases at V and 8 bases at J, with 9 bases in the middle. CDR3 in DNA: TGTGCCAGCAGTTTAGGCTCGCCAACCCAGTACTTC. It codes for CASSLGSPTQYF.

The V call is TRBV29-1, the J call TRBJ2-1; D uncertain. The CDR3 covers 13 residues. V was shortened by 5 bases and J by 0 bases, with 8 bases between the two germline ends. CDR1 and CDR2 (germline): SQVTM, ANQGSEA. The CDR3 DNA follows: TGCAGCGTTAGTCAGGCCTCCTACAATGAGCAGTTCTTC. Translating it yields CSVSQASYNEQFF.

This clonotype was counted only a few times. CDR3 in DNA: TGTGCCAGCAGTACCAGGGTAGTGAACACTGAAGCTTTCTTT. Translating it yields CASSTRVVNTEAFF. The chain links TRBV12-3 or TRBV12-4 to TRBJ1-1, with D perhaps matching TRBD1 (5 bases). This CDR3 comprises 14 residues. V was clipped by 5 bases and J by 0 bases, with 10 bases between them.

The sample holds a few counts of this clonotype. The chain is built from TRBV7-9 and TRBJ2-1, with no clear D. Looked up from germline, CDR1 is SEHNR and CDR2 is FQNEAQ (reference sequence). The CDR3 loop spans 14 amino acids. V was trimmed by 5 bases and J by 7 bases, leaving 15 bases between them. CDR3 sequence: CASSALYVGNEQFF. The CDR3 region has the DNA TGTGCCAGCAGCGCCCTGTATGTTGGTAATGAGCAGTTCTTC.

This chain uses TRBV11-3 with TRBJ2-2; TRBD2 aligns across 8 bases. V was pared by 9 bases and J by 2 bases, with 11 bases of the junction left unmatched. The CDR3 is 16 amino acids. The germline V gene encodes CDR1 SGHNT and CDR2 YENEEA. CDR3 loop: CASRSFSGINTGELFF. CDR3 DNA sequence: TGTGCCAGTCGCTCTTTTAGCGGGATAAACACCGGGGAGCTGTTTTTT.

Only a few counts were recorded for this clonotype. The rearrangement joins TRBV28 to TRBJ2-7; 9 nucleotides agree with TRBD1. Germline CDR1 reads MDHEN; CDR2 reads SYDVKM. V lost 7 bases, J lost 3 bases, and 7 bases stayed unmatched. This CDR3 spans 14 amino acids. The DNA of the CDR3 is TGTGCCAGCATCCCCGACAGGGGGGTCTACGAGCAGTACTTC. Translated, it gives CASIPDRGVYEQYF.

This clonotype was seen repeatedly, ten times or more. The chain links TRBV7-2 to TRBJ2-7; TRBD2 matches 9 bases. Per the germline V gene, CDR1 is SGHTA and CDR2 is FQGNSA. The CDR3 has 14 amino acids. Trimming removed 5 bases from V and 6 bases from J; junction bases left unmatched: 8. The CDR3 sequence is CASSIPGLASEQYF. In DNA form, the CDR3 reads TGTGCCAGCAGCATACCGGGACTAGCTTCCGAGCAGTACTTC. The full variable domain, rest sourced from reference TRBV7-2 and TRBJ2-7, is GAGVSQSPSNKVTEKGKDVELRCDPISGHTALYWYRQSLGQGLEFLIYFQGNSAPDKSGLPSDRFSAERTGGSVSTLTIQRTQQEDSAVYLCASSIPGLASEQYFGPGTRLTVT.

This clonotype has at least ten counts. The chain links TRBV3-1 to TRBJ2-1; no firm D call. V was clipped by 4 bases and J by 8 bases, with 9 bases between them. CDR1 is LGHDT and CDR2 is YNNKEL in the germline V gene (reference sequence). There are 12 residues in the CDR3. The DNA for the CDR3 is TGTGCCAGCAGCCTGACCCAATATGAGCAGTTCTTC. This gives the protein CASSLTQYEQFF.

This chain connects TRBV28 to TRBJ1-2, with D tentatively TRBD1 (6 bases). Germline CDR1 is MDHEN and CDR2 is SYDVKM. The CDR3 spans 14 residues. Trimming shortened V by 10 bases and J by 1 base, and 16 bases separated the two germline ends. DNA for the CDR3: TGTGCCACCACAGTCAGGGGCATTAACTATGGCTACACCTTC. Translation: CATTVRGINYGYTF.

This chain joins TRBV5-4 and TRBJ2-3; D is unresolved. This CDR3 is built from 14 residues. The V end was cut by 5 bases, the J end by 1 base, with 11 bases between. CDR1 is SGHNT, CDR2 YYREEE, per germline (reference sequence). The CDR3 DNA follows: TGTGCCAGCAGACGTTACGACGGCACAGATACGCAGTATTTT. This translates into CASRRYDGTDTQYF.

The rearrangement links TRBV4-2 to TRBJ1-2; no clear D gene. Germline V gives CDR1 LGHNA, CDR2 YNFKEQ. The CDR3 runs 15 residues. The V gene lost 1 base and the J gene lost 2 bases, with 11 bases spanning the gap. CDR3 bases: TGTGCCAGCAGCCAAGGTACCACTTGGAACTATGGCTACACCTTC. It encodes CASSQGTTWNYGYTF.

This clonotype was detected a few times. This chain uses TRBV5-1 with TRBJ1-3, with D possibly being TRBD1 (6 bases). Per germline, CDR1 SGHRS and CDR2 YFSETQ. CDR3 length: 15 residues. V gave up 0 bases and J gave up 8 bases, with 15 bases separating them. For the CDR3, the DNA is TGCGCCAGCAGCTTGGACGGGACGGGGGCGGACACCATATATTTT. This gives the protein CASSLDGTGADTIYF.